A selection of T cell receptor beta chains follows, all from one sample in a study of T cell responses to AZD1222 COVID-19 vaccine. Using immunoSEQ multiplex PCR, the repertoire was profiled, and TCRdb retains in-frame clones only, with some absent. The repertoire holds some 72,000 clones, with about 90% as singletons. The sequencing used peripheral blood, collected on day 0 of MenACWY control vaccination. Every receptor here comes from an adult in good health. The CDR3 runs from the conserved cysteine through the conserved F or W. Each record gives: J gene, D gene, V gene, clone size, CDR3 DNA, CDR3 protein. A D gene is named only where the DNA matches it firmly. Clone size, where shown, is once, few, many, or a class for clones that have expanded.

>TRBJ2-7|TRBD1|TRBV9|-
TGTGCCAGCAGCGCTAGACCGGGACAGGGGTACGAGCAGTACTTC
CASSARPGQGYEQYF
>TRBJ2-5|TRBD1|TRBV5-6|-
TGTGCCAGCAGCATCCGGGACAGGGTGGCAGAGACCCAGTACTTC
CASSIRDRVAETQYF
>TRBJ2-7|TRBD1|TRBV18|-
TGTGCCAGCTCACCAGGTTCAGGGGGTGAGCAGTACTTC
CASSPGSGGEQYF
>TRBJ2-1|-|TRBV5-1|-
TGCGCCAGCAGCTTGGAGTCGCGGATCAATGAGCAGTTCTTC
CASSLESRINEQFF
>TRBJ2-5|-|TRBV9|-
TGTGCCAGCAGCGTCTCCCTCGGCAGGCAAGAGACCCAGTACTTC
CASSVSLGRQETQYF
>TRBJ1-2|TRBD1|TRBV4-3|-
TGCGCCAGCAGCCAAGGACAGGGCTATGGCTACACCTTC
CASSQGQGYGYTF
>TRBJ1-3|-|TRBV7-2|-
TGTGCCAGCAGCTTAATGATGAGCTCTGGAAACACCATATATTTT
CASSLMMSSGNTIYF
>TRBJ1-5|-|TRBV18|-
TGTGCCAGCTCACCTGGAGGGGCGCATCAGCCCCAGCATTTT
CASSPGGAHQPQHF
>TRBJ2-7|TRBD1|TRBV11-2|-
TGTGCCAGCAGCGTCGGGACAGGGGCGGTCGAGCAGTACTTC
CASSVGTGAVEQYF
>TRBJ1-2|-|TRBV19|few
TGTGCCAGTAGTATCCATTGGGGCCTGGGTCTGGACTATGGCTACACCTTC
CASSIHWGLGLDYGYTF
>TRBJ1-2|TRBD1|TRBV24-1|-
TGTGCCACCAGTGTGTCAGGGGGTGGCTACACCTTC
CATSVSGGGYTF
>TRBJ1-3|-|TRBV7-6|-
TGTGCCAGCAGCTTAGGTCGTTCAGGGGCCTCTGGAAACACCATATATTTT
CASSLGRSGASGNTIYF
>TRBJ1-1|-|TRBV11-2|-
TGTGCCAGCAGCTTAGAAGGGCAGGCGAAGACTGAAGCTTTCTTT
CASSLEGQAKTEAFF
>TRBJ1-3|TRBD1|TRBV7-2|-
TGTGCCAGCAGCCCAGGGGGTTCAGGAAACACCATATATTTT
CASSPGGSGNTIYF
>TRBJ1-1|-|TRBV19|few
TGTGCCAGTAGGGGCCAAGGGGTCGGCACTGAAGCTTTCTTT
CASRGQGVGTEAFF
>TRBJ2-7|-|TRBV12-3/TRBV12-4|-
TGTGCCAGCAGCAGGGGTTTGGGTGAGCAGTACTTC
CASSRGLGEQYF
>TRBJ2-1|TRBD1|TRBV6-5|once
TGTGCCAGCAGTTCCGGGGTGACAGGGGGCCTAGTCTTC
CASSSGVTGGLVF
>TRBJ2-5|-|TRBV10-3|-
TGTGCCATCAGTGAAACAAACACCAAAGAGACCCAGTACTTC
CAISETNTKETQYF
>TRBJ2-3|-|TRBV12-3/TRBV12-4|-
TGTGCCAGCAGTTTAAGCACAGATACGCAGTATTTT
CASSLSTDTQYF
>TRBJ2-6|TRBD1|TRBV19|-
TGTGCCAGTAGTATCGACACAGGGGACACTGGGGCCAACGTCCTGACTTTC
CASSIDTGDTGANVLTF
>TRBJ2-3|TRBD1|TRBV5-4|once
TGTGCCAGCAGCTTGGGACAGGGGGTTGTAGATACGCAGTATTTT
CASSLGQGVVDTQYF
>TRBJ2-5|-|TRBV24-1|-
TGTGCCACCATACAGGAGGAACAAGAGACCCAGTACTTC
CATIQEEQETQYF
>TRBJ2-1|TRBD2|TRBV9|-
TGTGCCAGCAGCGTGTTGCGGGGGGGTCTAGGTGAGCAGTTCTTC
CASSVLRGGLGEQFF
>TRBJ2-1|TRBD2|TRBV28|once
TGTGCCAGCAGTCCTAGACTAGCGGCGAATGAGCAGTTCTTC
CASSPRLAANEQFF
>TRBJ2-3|-|TRBV6-5|-
TGTGCCAGCGGAAGCACCCTCGGGGATACGCAGTATTTT
CASGSTLGDTQYF
>TRBJ1-1|-|TRBV7-2|-
TGTGCCAGCAGCTTAGGCGGGGAGCTTGAAGCTTTCTTT
CASSLGGELEAFF
>TRBJ2-3|-|TRBV9|-
TGTGCCAGCAGTAGACAAGTTACAGATACGCAGTATTTT
CASSRQVTDTQYF
>TRBJ2-7|-|TRBV5-1|-
TGCGCCAGCAGCCCCCGGGGCCCGTCCGAGCAGTACTTC
CASSPRGPSEQYF
>TRBJ2-2|-|TRBV3-1/TRBV3-2|-
TGTGCCAGCAGCCAAGTTCAGGGTACCACCGGGGAGCTGTTTTTT
CASSQVQGTTGELFF
>TRBJ2-7|TRBD1|TRBV14|-
TGTGCCAGCAGCCTCCGGGACAGGGGCTCCTACGAGCAGTACTTC
CASSLRDRGSYEQYF
>TRBJ2-5|TRBD1|TRBV7-3|-
TGTGCCAGCAGCCTCTATCCCGGGACAGAGGGGACCCAGTACTTC
CASSLYPGTEGTQYF
>TRBJ1-3|-|TRBV7-6|-
TGTGCCAGCAGCTCGGACACCGGGACACTCGGAAACACCATATATTTT
CASSSDTGTLGNTIYF
>TRBJ1-4|-|TRBV15|-
TGTGCCACCAGCAGAGATCGTTGGGGTACTAATGAAAAACTGTTTTTT
CATSRDRWGTNEKLFF
>TRBJ2-4|-|TRBV28|-
TGTGCCACCCGAGGGGTTGTAGCCAAAAACATTCAGTACTTC
CATRGVVAKNIQYF
>TRBJ1-4|-|TRBV6-2/TRBV6-3|-
TGTGCCAGCAGTCACCAACAGATTTCAACTAATGAAAAACTGTTTTTT
CASSHQQISTNEKLFF
>TRBJ2-3|TRBD2|TRBV29-1|-
TGCAGCGTTTCTAGCGGGAGGGATACGCAGTATTTT
CSVSSGRDTQYF
>TRBJ2-1|-|TRBV27|-
TGTGCCAGCAGTTTAAGGGCCTGGGGAATGAAGCAGTTCTTC
CASSLRAWGMKQFF
>TRBJ2-1|TRBD2|TRBV5-1|once
TGCGCCAGCAGTCCCGGGACTAGCTCGATCAATGAGCAGTTCTTC
CASSPGTSSINEQFF
>TRBJ2-7|-|TRBV19|few
TGTGCCAGTAGTATAGAGATATCTAGCGCAGTCTCCTACGAGCAGTACTTC
CASSIEISSAVSYEQYF
>TRBJ1-1|-|TRBV7-9|-
TGTGCCAGCAGCTTAGGTGGAGACACTGAAGCTTTCTTT
CASSLGGDTEAFF
>TRBJ2-1|TRBD1|TRBV6-1|-
TGTGCCAGCAGTGAATTTGGGGGGACAGGGAATGAGCAGTTCTTC
CASSEFGGTGNEQFF
>TRBJ1-1|-|TRBV6-2/TRBV6-3|-
TGTGCCAGCAGTAATTCTCGGGTCGCCACTGAAGCTTTCTTT
CASSNSRVATEAFF
>TRBJ2-7|TRBD1|TRBV28|-
TGTGCCAGCAGGCCAGGGGGCGGCCACGAGCAGTACTTC
CASRPGGGHEQYF
>TRBJ2-2|-|TRBV11-3|-
TGTGCCAGCAGCCAACAGGGCGGGGAGCTGTTTTTT
CASSQQGGELFF
>TRBJ2-7|-|TRBV27|-
TGTGCCAGCAGTGACCGAGGGTGGCCTAGCTCCTACGAGCAGTACTTC
CASSDRGWPSSYEQYF
>TRBJ2-5|-|TRBV2|-
TGTGCCAGCAGTGAAGCGGCTAACCCCGCCCAGTACTTC
CASSEAANPAQYF
>TRBJ2-3|-|TRBV4-3|once
TGCGCCAGCAGCCAAGGGCAGGGCAACACAGATACGCAGTATTTT
CASSQGQGNTDTQYF
>TRBJ2-1|TRBD2|TRBV10-3|-
TGTGCCATCAGTGGGGACCCGGGACTAGCGCCCGCTGCCGATGAGCAGTTCTTC
CAISGDPGLAPAADEQFF
>TRBJ2-5|-|TRBV9|-
TGTGCCAGCAGCGTAGCTAACCTAGGGACCCAGTACTTC
CASSVANLGTQYF
>TRBJ2-1|-|TRBV15|-
TGTGCCACCAGCAGCCGGGATGAGCAGTTCTTC
CATSSRDEQFF
>TRBJ2-3|-|TRBV10-3|-
TGTGCCATTTCACCCCGGGGGGCGATTACAGATACGCAGTATTTT
CAISPRGAITDTQYF
>TRBJ2-5|-|TRBV28|-
TGTGCCAGCAGTTTAGATTCTGGCTTTCAAGAGACCCAGTACTTC
CASSLDSGFQETQYF